Listed below are T cell receptor beta chains from one sample, sequenced in a study of a mutant IDH1 vaccine in newly diagnosed glioma. No cognate antigen is known for these TCRs. Generated by immunoSEQ multiplex PCR, the TCRdb table keeps only in-frame clones and is missing some. Of tens of thousands of clones in the sample, approximately 78% were seen once. Sequencing was performed on PBMCs, taken from a glioma patient whose treatment included an IDH1 peptide vaccine. These receptors were taken from a man in his forties with glioma. Both conserved end residues are trimmed from each CDR3.

>TRBV4-2
ASSHPGLAAEQY
>TRBV18
ASSPLRDGLNYGYT
>TRBV6-5
ASSKDRGREQY
>TRBV6-5
ASSYSRRGGPNEQF
>TRBV28
ASSPREDGYT
>TRBV18
ASSPRITGGVSNEQF
>TRBV4-3
ASSQGRIGGGANTGELF
>TRBV11-2
ASSAFPGYT
>TRBV20-1
SAKRQETQY
>TRBV4-3
ASSQDLMGEQY
>TRBV28
ASSSGGRKGEQY
>TRBV13
ASSLRAGGFGQY
>TRBV6-5
ASSNRGEMNNEQF
>TRBV28
ASSPNRGRLYGYT
>TRBV6-5
ASRRNTGELF
>TRBV10-2
AIRQGTGNTIY
>TRBV6-5
ASSYSKLSPQETQY
>TRBV21-1
ASSKAREGDRAFYGYT
>TRBV12-5
ASGYSIYNEQF
>TRBV5-1
ASSLEAGWKDGYT
>TRBV27
ASSSAGGANVLT
>TRBV6-5
ASSYPGRGQGTEAF
>TRBV6-5
ASSYKRTGSITEAF
>TRBV6-5
ASSYSLRGGDGELF
>TRBV27
ASSFRTGPLTSTDTQY
>TRBV4-2
ASSQDGVGRGREQY
>TRBV5-5
ASSLTTSATNEKLF
>TRBV19
ASMQGISNQPQH
>TRBV5-1
ASSSGSGAKNIQY
>TRBV5-1
ASSLGGFRIWAGELF
>TRBV28
ASSLGGSYEQY
>TRBV28
ASSLPGSPHWEQY
>TRBV19
ASSTQAGFSYNEQF
>TRBV5-1
ASSPGGMDTQY
>TRBV4-2
ASSQEKGGRVTGELF
>TRBV25-1
ASSAPRDRGPRAF
>TRBV9
ASSEGLALYNEQF
>TRBV29-1
SVRPGQGDYGYT
>TRBV5-1
ASSLAHRGNSPLH
>TRBV10-3
AISDLGQGSGELF
>TRBV29-1
SVIPPGTGLKY